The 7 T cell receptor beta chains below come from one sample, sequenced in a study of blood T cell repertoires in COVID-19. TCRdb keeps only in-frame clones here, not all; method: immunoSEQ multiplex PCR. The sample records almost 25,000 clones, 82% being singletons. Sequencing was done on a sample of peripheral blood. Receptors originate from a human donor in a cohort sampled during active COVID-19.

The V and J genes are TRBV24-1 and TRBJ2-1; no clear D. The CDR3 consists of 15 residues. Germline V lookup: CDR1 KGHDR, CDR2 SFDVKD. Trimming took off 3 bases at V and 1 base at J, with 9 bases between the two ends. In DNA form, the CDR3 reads TGTGCCACCAGTGATCGAGGAAGTTCCTACAATGAGCAGTTCTTC. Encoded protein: CATSDRGSSYNEQFF.

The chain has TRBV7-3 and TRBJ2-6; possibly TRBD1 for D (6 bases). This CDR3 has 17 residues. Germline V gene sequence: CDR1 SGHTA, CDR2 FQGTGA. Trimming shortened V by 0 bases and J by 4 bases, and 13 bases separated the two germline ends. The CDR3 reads CASSLTGAGFGANVLTF. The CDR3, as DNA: TGTGCCAGCAGCTTAACGGGGGCGGGTTTCGGGGCCAACGTCCTGACTTTC.

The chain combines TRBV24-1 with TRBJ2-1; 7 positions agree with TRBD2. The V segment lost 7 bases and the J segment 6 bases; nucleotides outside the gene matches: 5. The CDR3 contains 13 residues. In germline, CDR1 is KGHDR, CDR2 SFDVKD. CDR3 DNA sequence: TGTGCCACCAGGCATTCGGGGGGCAATGAGCAGTTCTTC. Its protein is CATRHSGGNEQFF.

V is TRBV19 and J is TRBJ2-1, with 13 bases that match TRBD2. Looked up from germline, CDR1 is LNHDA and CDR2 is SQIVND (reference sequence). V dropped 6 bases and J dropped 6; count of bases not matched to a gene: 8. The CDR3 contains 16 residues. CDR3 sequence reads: CASRGRLAGGFNEQFF. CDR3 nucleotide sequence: TGTGCCAGTAGGGGTAGACTAGCGGGAGGATTCAATGAGCAGTTCTTC.

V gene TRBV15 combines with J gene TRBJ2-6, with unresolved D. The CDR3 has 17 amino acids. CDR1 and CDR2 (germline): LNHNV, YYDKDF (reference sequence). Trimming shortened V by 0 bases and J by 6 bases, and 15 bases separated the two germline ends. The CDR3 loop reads CATSRDLTAGSANVLTF. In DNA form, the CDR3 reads TGTGCCACCAGCAGAGATCTTACGGCCGGGTCGGCCAACGTCCTGACTTTC.

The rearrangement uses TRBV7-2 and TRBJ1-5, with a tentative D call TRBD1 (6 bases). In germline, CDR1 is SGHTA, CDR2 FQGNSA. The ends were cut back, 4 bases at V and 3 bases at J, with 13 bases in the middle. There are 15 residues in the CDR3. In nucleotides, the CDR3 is TGTGCCAGCAGCTCGCGAGCAGGGGACAATCAGCCCCAGCATTTT. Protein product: CASSSRAGDNQPQHF.

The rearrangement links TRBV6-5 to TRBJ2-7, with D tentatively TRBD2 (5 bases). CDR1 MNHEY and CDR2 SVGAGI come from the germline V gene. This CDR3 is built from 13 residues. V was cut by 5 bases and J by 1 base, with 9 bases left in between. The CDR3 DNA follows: TGTGCCAGCAGTCCGGCGGGTTCCTACGAGCAGTACTTC. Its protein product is CASSPAGSYEQYF.